This TCR beta chain was sequenced during a study of shared clonotypes between healthy human individuals. Overall study results and limits: Lower generation probabilities were found for non-shared clonotypes than for those shared by all four donors.

Original methodology: ImmunoSEQ only sent back junction sequences with no quality scores, so filtering was done differently. Profiling relied on immunoSEQ multiplex PCR, and the TCRdb table lists in-frame clones only, not all of them. V and J calls and clone size come straight from that table; D and trimming were deduced from the DNA. The sample consists of 950,000 to 1,300,000 clones, approximately 70% of them appearing once. Negatively enriched CD4+ T cells were divided by CD45RA into naive and memory. The CDR3 contains 14 residues. With V trimmed by 5 bases and J by 5 bases, 5 bases remained unmatched. Germline V gene sequence: CDR1 SGHDT, CDR2 YYEEEE. About this clone itself: Antigen unknown.

The sample was memory CD4+ T cells sorted from blood. The subset here: CD45RA-negative fraction. The chain joins TRBV5-6 to TRBJ2-2; TRBD1 matches at 8 bases. The source of this sequence is a young man in good health. CDR3 protein: CASSKTGDTGELFF. The CDR3 region has the DNA TGTGCCAGCAGTAAGACAGGGGATACCGGGGAGCTGTTTTTT. Looking up the rest from reference TRBV5-6 and TRBJ2-2 gives the full variable domain: DAGVTQSPTHLIKTRGQQVTLRCSPKSGHDTVSWYQQALGQGPQFIFQYYEEEERQRGNFPDRFSGHQFPNYSSELNVNALLLGDSALYLCASSKTGDTGELFFGEGSRLTVL.